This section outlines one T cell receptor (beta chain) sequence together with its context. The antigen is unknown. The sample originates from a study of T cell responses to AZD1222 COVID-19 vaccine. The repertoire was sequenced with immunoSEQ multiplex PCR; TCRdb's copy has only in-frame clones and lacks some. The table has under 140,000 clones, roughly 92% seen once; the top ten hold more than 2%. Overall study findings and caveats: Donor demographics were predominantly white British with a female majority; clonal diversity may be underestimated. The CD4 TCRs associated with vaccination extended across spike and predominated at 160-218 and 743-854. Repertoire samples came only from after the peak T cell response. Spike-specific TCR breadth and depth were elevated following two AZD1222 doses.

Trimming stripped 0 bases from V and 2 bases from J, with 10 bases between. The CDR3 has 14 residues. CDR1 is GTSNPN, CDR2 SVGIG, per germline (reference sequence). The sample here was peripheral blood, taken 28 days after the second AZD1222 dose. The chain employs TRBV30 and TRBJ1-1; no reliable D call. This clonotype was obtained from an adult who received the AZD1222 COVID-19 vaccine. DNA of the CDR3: TGTGCCTGGAGTGTACTTGGGCAAAACACTGAAGCTTTCTTT. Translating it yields CAWSVLGQNTEAFF.